This TCR beta chain was sequenced in a study of early T cells in non-severe SARS-CoV-2 infection. TCRdb reanalysed the 5' RACE reads using MiXCR and keeps one entry per CDR3 protein. The data show about 42,000 distinct CDR3 sequences, roughly 6% seen once. The CDR3 is 13 residues long. Germline V gene lookup returns CDR1 MNHEY and CDR2 SMNVEV (reference sequence). V lost 2 bases and J lost 6; bases outside the gene matches: 3. This rearrangement joins TRBV27 to TRBJ2-7, with TRBD2 matching 8 bases. The starting material was whole blood, obtained at baseline. The receptor was derived from an adult who was a healthcare worker with PCR-confirmed SARS-CoV-2 infection or an uninfected control (not recorded which). CDR3 DNA: TGTGCCAGCAGTTTAAGCGGGGGAGTCGAGCAGTACTTC. Translation: CASSLSGGVEQYF.